This T cell receptor beta chain was found in a study of T cells in Graves' hyperthyroidism and ophthalmopathy. Background on the study: The blood sample was taken at first diagnosis, before treatment began.

With V trimmed by 7 bases and J by 4 bases, 5 bases remained unmatched. Germline CDR1 and CDR2: SNHLY and FYNNEI. The CDR3 sequence is 14 residues long. Amplification of TCR beta CDR3 regions used RNA as the template. First-round RT-PCR targeting the TCR CDR3 was performed with the HTBI primer set. Each CDR3 protein gets one entry after TCRdb re-called the multiplex PCR reads with MiXCR. The sample gives 150,000 or so distinct CDR3 sequences, around 8.9% of which show up once; about 20% is in the top ten. Sample collection date corresponds to first hyperthyroidism diagnosis, prior to any ophthalmopathy symptoms. Fresh peripheral blood, around 9.3 ml, was the source of the PBMCs. Study observations and caveats: Ophthalmopathy was predicted by the model a median of roughly 6.6 months ahead of onset.

This clonotype was observed at least ten times. Its matching antigen is unknown. V usage is TRBV2 and J usage is TRBJ1-3; TRBD1 matches at 9 bases. Sequences were obtained from blood. The TCR was taken from a woman aged 18-29 years with Graves' hyperthyroidism that later progressed to Graves' ophthalmopathy. In nucleotides, the CDR3 is TGTGCCAGCACTCCACAGGGGGCCGGAAACACCATATATTTT. Its protein is CASTPQGAGNTIYF.